The 25 T cell receptor beta chains in this list originate from one sample, sequenced in a study of breast tumors, draining lymph nodes, adjacent tissues. Samples came from axillary lymph nodes draining the breast cancer. TCRdb passed the multiplex PCR reads through MiXCR, listing each CDR3 protein once. Of 150,000 to 200,000 distinct CDR3 sequences listed, roughly a third are singletons. The sequenced sample was axillary lymph node tissue. The receptors derive from a female donor with breast cancer. Some clones in this sample may be carry-over from other donors' samples.

This clonotype was counted many times. The chain employs TRBV11-1 and TRBJ2-3, with D uncertain. The V gene's germline CDR1 is SGHAT and CDR2 FQDESV (reference sequence). The CDR3 totals 12 residues. V was pared by 5 bases and J by 8 bases, with 11 bases between. The CDR3 sequence: CASSGLSGTQYF. DNA for the CDR3: TGTGCCAGCAGCGGTCTATCTGGTACGCAGTATTTT.

This chain links TRBV2 with TRBJ1-4, with D maybe TRBD1 (6 bases). CDR3 size: 19 residues. The V end lost 4 bases, the J end lost 2 bases, and 23 bases lay between the germline ends. Germline V lookup: CDR1 SNHLY, CDR2 FYNNEI. CDR3 protein: CASSGLGGGTGGTNEKLFF. CDR3 coding DNA: TGTGCCAGCAGTGGACTCGGAGGCGGGACCGGGGGCACTAATGAAAAACTGTTTTTT.

The sample holds many counts of this clonotype. The rearrangement joins TRBV7-3 to TRBJ2-3; TRBD1 might be the D (6 bases). Trimming removed 4 bases at V and 0 bases at J, with 11 bases between. CDR1 is SGHTA and CDR2 is FQGTGA in the germline V gene. This CDR3 has 15 amino acids. The CDR3 reads CASSSTGLSTDTQYF. CDR3 in DNA: TGTGCCAGCAGCTCTACAGGGTTGAGCACAGATACGCAGTATTTT.

As to this clonotype: At one boundary the junction diverges from the germline segment, which might be a read error. The V and J genes are TRBV6-6 and TRBJ2-6, with D maybe TRBD1 (6 bases). The CDR3 is 19 residues long. Looked up from germline, CDR1 is MNHNY and CDR2 is SVGAGI (reference sequence). CDR3 protein: CASSPLSRDIRSGANVLTF. The CDR3 DNA sequence: TGTGCCAGCAGTCCTTTGAGCCGGGACATACGCTCTGGAGCCAACGTCCTGACTTTC.

This clonotype occurred many times. The chain links TRBV19 to TRBJ2-7, with D possibly matching TRBD2 (6 bases). Germline V gene data show CDR1 as LNHDA and CDR2 as SQIVND (reference sequence). The CDR3 sequence is 13 residues long. Trimming left V 6 bases short and J 3 bases short, with 12 bases between. CDR3 nucleotide sequence: TGTGCCAGTAGGTCGACTAGTCTCTACGAGCAGTACTTC. Residues: CASRSTSLYEQYF.

This clonotype was recorded many times. The chain has TRBV5-1 and TRBJ2-1; 11 bases are a match to TRBD2. Per the germline V gene, CDR1 is SGHRS and CDR2 is YFSETQ. The V and J ends lost 5 bases and 8 bases, in that order; junction bases with no gene match: 9. The CDR3 length is 15 residues. CDR3 DNA: TGCGCCAGCAGTGCTAGCGGGGGGATCAGAGATGAGCAGTTCTTC. It codes for CASSASGGIRDEQFF.

This clonotype was seen many times. The chain joins TRBV19 to TRBJ2-1; 7 bases align to TRBD2. Trimming at V came to 3 bases and at J to 7 bases, leaving 9 bases not matched to a gene. The CDR3 has 15 amino acids. Germline-derived CDR1 and CDR2 are LNHDA and SQIVND (reference sequence). CDR3 region: CASSIWRERRNEQFF. The CDR3 DNA reads TGTGCCAGTAGTATTTGGCGGGAGAGAAGGAATGAGCAGTTCTTC.

This clonotype has ten or more counts. This chain connects TRBV5-8 to TRBJ2-7, with a tentative D call TRBD2 (6 bases). Germline CDR1 SGHTS, CDR2 YDEGEE. Trimming pared 0 bases from V and 5 bases from J, leaving 15 bases between. The CDR3 contains 15 residues. The CDR3 loop reads CASSLVGTSFHEQYF. The CDR3 DNA reads TGTGCCAGCAGCTTGGTGGGAACTAGCTTTCACGAGCAGTACTTC.

The V and J genes are TRBV10-3 and TRBJ2-7; no firm D call. There are 16 residues in the CDR3. The V gene's germline CDR1 is ENHRY and CDR2 SYGVKD. V lost 8 bases and J lost 2, with 22 bases in between. CDR3: CAIAHAGYFLTYEQYF. In DNA form, the CDR3 reads TGTGCCATCGCGCATGCAGGTTACTTCCTTACCTACGAGCAGTACTTC.

The table lists this clonotype with many counts. This sequence joins TRBV19 and TRBJ1-2, with D tentatively TRBD1 (6 bases). CDR3 length: 11 residues. With 7 bases removed from V and 12 bases from J, the gap between germline ends came to 15 bases. Germline-derived CDR1 and CDR2 are LNHDA and SQIVND (reference sequence). The DNA of the CDR3 is TGTGCCAGTAAGGGGGTCGGGGGGAACACCTTC. This encodes CASKGVGGNTF.

This chain joins TRBV6-5 and TRBJ1-3; 7 positions match TRBD1. In germline, CDR1 is MNHEY, CDR2 SVGAGI. This CDR3 contains 16 residues. Losses at the gene ends were 2 bases for V and 0 bases for J; bases not matched to a gene: 4. In DNA form, the CDR3 reads TGTGCCAGCAGTTACGGGGACAGCCTCTCTGGAAACACCATATATTTT. Protein product: CASSYGDSLSGNTIYF.

Many counts were recorded for this clonotype. The J gene is TRBJ1-2, the V gene TRBV6-6, with D possibly TRBD1 on 5 matching bases. V was clipped by 0 bases and J by 5 bases, with 16 bases between them. The CDR3 length is 16 residues. Looked up from germline, CDR1 is MNHNY and CDR2 is SVGAGI (reference sequence). In DNA, the CDR3 is TGTGCCAGCAGTTACTCCCCAATTGGGACTCCATATGGCTACACCTTC. Protein product: CASSYSPIGTPYGYTF.

There are a few counts of this clonotype. The rearrangement links TRBV6-5 to TRBJ2-1; TRBD2 matches at 9 bases. Per the germline V gene, CDR1 is MNHEY and CDR2 is SVGAGI. V dropped 0 bases and J dropped 4; count of bases not matched to a gene: 4. CDR3 size: 16 residues. The CDR3 region has the DNA TGTGCCAGCAGTTACTCTGGGACTAGCCAATACAATGAGCAGTTCTTC. Encoded protein: CASSYSGTSQYNEQFF.

The chain couples TRBV29-1 to TRBJ1-2; D is uncertain. CDR1 SQVTM and CDR2 ANQGSEA come from the germline V gene. This CDR3 has 14 amino acids. V lost 8 bases to trimming and J lost 4 bases, with 20 bases between them. The chain's CDR3 is CSLAGDAGRYGYTF. CDR3 DNA: TGCAGCTTGGCCGGCGACGCAGGCCGCTATGGCTACACCTTC.

The genes are TRBV19 and TRBJ1-2, with D perhaps TRBD1 (5 bases). CDR1 and CDR2 (germline): LNHDA, SQIVND (reference sequence). V gave up 7 bases and J gave up 5 bases, with 17 bases separating them. There are 14 residues in the CDR3. The CDR3 loop is CASIPRGSRYGYTF. CDR3 coding DNA: TGTGCCAGTATCCCCCGGGGGAGTAGGTATGGCTACACCTTC.

This clonotype has a count of ten or more. The V call is TRBV7-8, the J call TRBJ2-2; perhaps D is TRBD1 or TRBD2 (5 bases each). V was pared by 7 bases and J by 5 bases, with 17 bases between. Germline CDR1 and CDR2: SGHVS and FQNEAQ. The CDR3 has 15 residues. The CDR3 bases are TGTGCCAGCACCCAGACGGGACCGGCAACCGGGGAGCTGTTTTTT. Protein product: CASTQTGPATGELFF. Full variable domain (rest looked up from reference TRBV7-8 and TRBJ2-2): GAGVSQSPRYKVAKRGQDVALRCDPISGHVSLFWYQQALGQGPEFLTYFQNEAQLDKSGLPSDRFFAERPEGSVSTLKIQRTQQEDSAVYLCASTQTGPATGELFFGEGSRLTVL.

This clonotype was seen ten or more times. The chain combines TRBV12-3 or TRBV12-4 with TRBJ1-4, with 11 bases identical to TRBD1. The trim removed 3 bases at V and 0 bases at J, leaving 3 bases unmatched. This CDR3 has 17 residues. The CDR3 loop reads CASSFWDRGATNEKLFF. CDR3 nucleotide sequence: TGTGCCAGCAGTTTTTGGGACAGGGGGGCAACTAATGAAAAACTGTTTTTT.

This clonotype was seen ten or more times. This rearrangement joins TRBV5-1 to TRBJ2-3, with D perhaps matching TRBD2 (7 bases). V was cut by 5 bases and J by 1 base, with 17 bases left in between. CDR3 length: 16 residues. Germline values: CDR1 SGHRS, CDR2 YFSETQ. CDR3 region: CASRGLTGRGTDTQYF. CDR3 DNA sequence: TGCGCCAGCAGAGGGCTTACAGGGAGGGGCACAGATACGCAGTATTTT. Full variable domain (rest looked up from reference TRBV5-1 and TRBJ2-3): KAGVTQTPRYLIKTRGQQVTLSCSPISGHRSVSWYQQTPGQGLQFLFEYFSETQRNKGNFPGRFSGRQFSNSRSEMNVSTLELGDSALYLCASRGLTGRGTDTQYFGPGTRLTVL.

The rearrangement links TRBV3-1 to TRBJ2-7; D gene unclear. Germline V CDR1 and CDR2: LGHDT, YNNKEL (reference sequence). The CDR3 totals 12 residues. V gave up 2 bases and J gave up 6 bases, with 8 bases separating them. This chain's CDR3 is CASSQSLIEQYF. DNA for the CDR3: TGTGCCAGCAGCCAATCCCTTATCGAGCAGTACTTC.

This clonotype has a handful of counts. The chain employs TRBV20-1 and TRBJ2-7; 10 bases match TRBD2. Losses at the gene ends were 0 bases for V and 2 bases for J; bases not matched to a gene: 7. The CDR3 spans 16 residues. Looked up from germline, CDR1 is DFQATT and CDR2 is SNEGSKA (reference sequence). The CDR3 DNA follows: TGCAGTGCTAGAGATGTAACTAGCGGGGCGACCTACGAGCAGTACTTC. This codes for CSARDVTSGATYEQYF.

About this clonotype itself: One base away lies a much larger clone, so this may be a sequencing read error. This sequence joins TRBV5-6 and TRBJ1-5; D possibly corresponds to TRBD1 (5 bases). The germline V gene encodes CDR1 SGHDT and CDR2 YYEEEE. This CDR3 is built from 15 residues. Deletions cut 3 bases from V and 1 base from J, with 11 bases between. CDR3 sequence: CASSWGGPSNQPQHF. The CDR3 DNA sequence: TGTGCCAGCAGCTGGGGGGGACCGAGCAATCAGCCCCAGCATTTT.

This clonotype was counted a few times. The V gene is TRBV6-2 or TRBV6-3, the J gene TRBJ2-1, with D tentatively TRBD2 (6 bases). The V and J ends lost 6 bases and 3 bases respectively, with 18 bases between them. The germline V gene encodes CDR1 MNHEY and CDR2 SVGEGT. CDR3 length: 16 amino acids. CDR3 sequence reads: CASRPQRAGHYNEQFF. CDR3 DNA: TGTGCCAGCAGACCCCAGCGGGCGGGGCACTACAATGAGCAGTTCTTC.

Comments on this clonotype: With a much larger clone just one base away, this may be a read error. The conserved phenylalanine or tryptophan is not found at the CDR3 terminus, so this likely reflects a read error. The V call is TRBV12-3 or TRBV12-4, the J call TRBJ2-5, with TRBD1 matching 11 bases. Losses at the gene ends were 5 bases for V and 3 bases for J; bases not matched to a gene: 2. This CDR3 region has 14 residues. The CDR3 spells CASSRDRGKETQYY. The CDR3 nucleotides are TGTGCCAGCAGTCGGGACAGGGGGAAAGAGACCCAGTACTAC.

The rearrangement links TRBV11-2 to TRBJ2-3; 7 nucleotides line up with TRBD1. This CDR3 has 12 residues. Germline loops: CDR1 SGHAT, CDR2 FQNNGV. The ends lost 3 bases at V and 7 bases at J; junction bases unmatched: 1. CDR3 in DNA: TGTGCCAGCAGCTTGACAGGGAATACGCAGTATTTT. Its translation is CASSLTGNTQYF.

Concerning this clonotype itself: This may be a read error: a much more frequent sequence differs by one nucleotide. The chain couples TRBV12-3 or TRBV12-4 to TRBJ1-4, with 8 positions matching TRBD1. V lost 7 bases, J lost 6 bases, and 10 bases stayed unmatched. The CDR3 totals 15 residues. The CDR3 DNA sequence: TGTGCCAGCACCGGGACAGGCGGGAGGTATGAAAAACTGTTTTTT. It is translated as CASTGTGGRYEKLFF.